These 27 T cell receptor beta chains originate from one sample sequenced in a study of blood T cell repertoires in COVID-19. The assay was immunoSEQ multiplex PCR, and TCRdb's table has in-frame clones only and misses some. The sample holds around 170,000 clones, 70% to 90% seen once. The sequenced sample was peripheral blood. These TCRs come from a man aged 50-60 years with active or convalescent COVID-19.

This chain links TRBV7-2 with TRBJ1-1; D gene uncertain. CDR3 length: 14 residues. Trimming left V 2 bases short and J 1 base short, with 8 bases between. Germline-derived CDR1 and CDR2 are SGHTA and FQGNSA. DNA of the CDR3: TGTGCCAGCAGCTTAAATTCGGGGAACACTGAAGCTTTCTTT. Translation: CASSLNSGNTEAFF.

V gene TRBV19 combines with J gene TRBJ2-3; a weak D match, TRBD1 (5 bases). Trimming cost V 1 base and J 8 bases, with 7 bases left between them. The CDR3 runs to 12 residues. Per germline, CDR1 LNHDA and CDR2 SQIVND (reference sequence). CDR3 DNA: TGTGCCAGTAGTATAGTAGGGGCTACGCAGTATTTT. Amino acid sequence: CASSIVGATQYF.

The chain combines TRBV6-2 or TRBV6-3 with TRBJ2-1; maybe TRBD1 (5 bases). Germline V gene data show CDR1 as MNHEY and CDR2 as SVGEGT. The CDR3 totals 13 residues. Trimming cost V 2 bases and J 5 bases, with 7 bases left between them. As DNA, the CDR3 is TGTGCCAGCAGTTACCCCAGGGACAATGAGCAGTTCTTC. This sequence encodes CASSYPRDNEQFF.

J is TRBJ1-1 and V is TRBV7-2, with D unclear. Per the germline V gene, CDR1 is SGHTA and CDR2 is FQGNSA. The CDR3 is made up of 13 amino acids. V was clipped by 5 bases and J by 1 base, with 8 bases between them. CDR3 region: CASSTTKNTEAFF. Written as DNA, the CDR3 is TGTGCCAGCAGCACGACAAAGAACACTGAAGCTTTCTTT.

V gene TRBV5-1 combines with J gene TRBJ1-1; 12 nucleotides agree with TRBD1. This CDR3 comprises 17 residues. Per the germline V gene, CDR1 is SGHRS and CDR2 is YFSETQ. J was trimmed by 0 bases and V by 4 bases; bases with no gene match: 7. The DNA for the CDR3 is TGCGCCAGCAGCCCCGGGGACAGGGGGCCTTTGAACACTGAAGCTTTCTTT. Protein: CASSPGDRGPLNTEAFF.

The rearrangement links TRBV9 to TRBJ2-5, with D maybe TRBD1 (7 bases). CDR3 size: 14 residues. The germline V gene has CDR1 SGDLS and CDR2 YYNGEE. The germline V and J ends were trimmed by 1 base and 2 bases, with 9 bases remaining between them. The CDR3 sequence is CASSVQGGQETQYF. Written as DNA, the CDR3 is TGTGCCAGCAGCGTACAGGGGGGACAAGAGACCCAGTACTTC. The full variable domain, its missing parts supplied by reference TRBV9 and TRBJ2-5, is DSGVTQTPKHLITATGQRVTLRCSPRSGDLSVYWYQQSLDQGLQFLIQYYNGEERAKGNILERFSAQQFPDLHSELNLSSLELGDSALYFCASSVQGGQETQYFGPGTRLLVL.

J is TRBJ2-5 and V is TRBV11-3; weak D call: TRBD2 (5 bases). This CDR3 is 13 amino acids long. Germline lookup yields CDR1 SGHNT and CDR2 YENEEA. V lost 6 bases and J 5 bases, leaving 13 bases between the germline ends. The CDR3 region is CASSKRVGETQYF. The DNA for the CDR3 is TGTGCCAGCAGTAAGAGGGTGGGGGAGACCCAGTACTTC.

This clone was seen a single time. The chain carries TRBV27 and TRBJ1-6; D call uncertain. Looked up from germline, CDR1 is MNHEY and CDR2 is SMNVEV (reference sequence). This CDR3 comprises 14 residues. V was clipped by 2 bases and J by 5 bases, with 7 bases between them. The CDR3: CASSLAGNNSPLHF. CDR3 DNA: TGTGCCAGCAGTTTAGCGGGCAATAATTCACCCCTCCACTTT.

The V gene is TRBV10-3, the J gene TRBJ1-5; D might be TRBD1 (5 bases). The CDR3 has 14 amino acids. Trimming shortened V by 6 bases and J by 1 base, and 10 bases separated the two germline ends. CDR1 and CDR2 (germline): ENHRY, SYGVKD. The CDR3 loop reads CAIRREGSNQPQHF. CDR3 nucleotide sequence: TGTGCCATCAGGAGGGAGGGGAGCAATCAGCCCCAGCATTTT.

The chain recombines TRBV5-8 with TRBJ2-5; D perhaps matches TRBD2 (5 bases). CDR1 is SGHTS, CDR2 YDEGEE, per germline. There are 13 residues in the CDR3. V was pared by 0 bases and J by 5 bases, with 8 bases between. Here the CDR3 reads CASSLDPGETQYF. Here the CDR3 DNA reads TGTGCCAGCAGCTTGGACCCGGGGGAGACCCAGTACTTC.

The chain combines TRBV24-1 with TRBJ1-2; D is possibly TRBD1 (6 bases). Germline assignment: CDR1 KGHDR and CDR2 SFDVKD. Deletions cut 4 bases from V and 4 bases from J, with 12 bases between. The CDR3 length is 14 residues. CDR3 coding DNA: TGTGCCACCAGTGACCCATGGGACATCTATGGCTACACCTTC. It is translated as CATSDPWDIYGYTF.

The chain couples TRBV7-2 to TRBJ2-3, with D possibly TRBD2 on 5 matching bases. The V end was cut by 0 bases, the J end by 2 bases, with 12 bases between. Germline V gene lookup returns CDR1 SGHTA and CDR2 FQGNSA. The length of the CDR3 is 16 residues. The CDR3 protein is CASSLATGFNTDTQYF. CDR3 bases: TGTGCCAGCAGCTTAGCCACGGGATTTAACACAGATACGCAGTATTTT.

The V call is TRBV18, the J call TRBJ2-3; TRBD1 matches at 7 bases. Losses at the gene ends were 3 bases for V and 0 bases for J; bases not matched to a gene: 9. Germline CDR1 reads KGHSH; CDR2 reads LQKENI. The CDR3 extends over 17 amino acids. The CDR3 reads CASSPRQGRSSTDTQYF. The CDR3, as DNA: TGTGCCAGCTCACCCCGACAGGGTAGGTCTAGCACAGATACGCAGTATTTT. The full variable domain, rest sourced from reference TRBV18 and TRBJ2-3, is NAGVMQNPRHLVRRRGQEARLRCSPMKGHSHVYWYRQLPEEGLKFMVYLQKENIIDESGMPKERFSAEFPKEGPSILRIQQVVRGDSAAYFCASSPRQGRSSTDTQYFGPGTRLTVL.

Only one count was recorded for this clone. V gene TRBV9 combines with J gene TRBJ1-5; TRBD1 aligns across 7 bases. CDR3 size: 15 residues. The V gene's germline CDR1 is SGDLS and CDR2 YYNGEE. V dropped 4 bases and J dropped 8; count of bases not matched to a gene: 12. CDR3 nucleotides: TGTGCCAGCAGCATTAGCGACAGGGATGGGAAGCCCCAGCATTTT. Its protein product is CASSISDRDGKPQHF.

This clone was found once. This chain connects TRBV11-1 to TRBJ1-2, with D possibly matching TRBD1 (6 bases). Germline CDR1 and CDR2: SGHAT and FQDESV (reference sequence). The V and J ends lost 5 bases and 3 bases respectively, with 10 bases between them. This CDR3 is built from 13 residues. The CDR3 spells CASSEQGYYGYTF. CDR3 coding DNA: TGTGCCAGCAGCGAGCAGGGGTACTATGGCTACACCTTC.

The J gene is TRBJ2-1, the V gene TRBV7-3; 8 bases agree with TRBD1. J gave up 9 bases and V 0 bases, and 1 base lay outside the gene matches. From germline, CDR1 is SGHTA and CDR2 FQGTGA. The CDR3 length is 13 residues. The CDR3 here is CASSLTTGVEQFF. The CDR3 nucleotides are TGTGCCAGCAGCTTAACGACAGGGGTTGAGCAGTTCTTC.

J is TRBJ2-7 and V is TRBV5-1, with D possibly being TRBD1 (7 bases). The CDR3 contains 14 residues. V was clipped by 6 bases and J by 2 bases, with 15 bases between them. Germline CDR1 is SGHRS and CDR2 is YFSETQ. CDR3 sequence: CASTSGGGPYEQYF. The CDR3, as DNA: TGCGCCAGCACCTCAGGAGGGGGCCCCTACGAGCAGTACTTC.

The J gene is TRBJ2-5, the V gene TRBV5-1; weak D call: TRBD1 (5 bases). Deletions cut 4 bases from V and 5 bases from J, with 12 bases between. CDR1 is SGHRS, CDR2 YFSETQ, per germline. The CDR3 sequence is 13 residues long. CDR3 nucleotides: TGCGCCAGCAGCCCCCAGGGTATGGAGACCCAGTACTTC. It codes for CASSPQGMETQYF.

CDR3 nucleotides: TGTGCCAGCGTTCGGGACAGGGGTGGTCTTTCCCCGGGGGAGCTGTTTTTT. It is translated as CASVRDRGGLSPGELFF. The chain uses TRBV28 and TRBJ2-2; 10 bases are a match to TRBD1. The germline V gene encodes CDR1 MDHEN and CDR2 SYDVKM. CDR3 length: 17 residues. With V trimmed by 8 bases and J by 8 bases, 17 bases remained unmatched.

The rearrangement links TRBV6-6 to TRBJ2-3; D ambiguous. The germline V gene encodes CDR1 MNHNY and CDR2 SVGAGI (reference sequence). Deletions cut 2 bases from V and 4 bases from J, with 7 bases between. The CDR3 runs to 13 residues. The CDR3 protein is CASSYIRADTQYF. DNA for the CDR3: TGTGCCAGCAGTTACATACGGGCAGATACGCAGTATTTT.

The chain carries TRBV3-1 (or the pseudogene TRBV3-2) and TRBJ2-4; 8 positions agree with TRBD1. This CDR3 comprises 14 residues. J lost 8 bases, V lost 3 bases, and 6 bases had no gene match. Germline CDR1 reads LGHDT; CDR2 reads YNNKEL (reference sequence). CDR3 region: CASSHRTGIDIQYF. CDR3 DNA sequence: TGTGCCAGCAGCCATCGGACAGGGATCGACATTCAGTACTTC.

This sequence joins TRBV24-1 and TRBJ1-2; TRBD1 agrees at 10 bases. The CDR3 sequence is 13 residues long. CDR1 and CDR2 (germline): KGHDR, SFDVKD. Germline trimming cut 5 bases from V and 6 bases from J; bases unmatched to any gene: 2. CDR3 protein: CATSGQGAHGYTF. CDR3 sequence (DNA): TGTGCCACCAGTGGACAGGGGGCCCATGGCTACACCTTC.

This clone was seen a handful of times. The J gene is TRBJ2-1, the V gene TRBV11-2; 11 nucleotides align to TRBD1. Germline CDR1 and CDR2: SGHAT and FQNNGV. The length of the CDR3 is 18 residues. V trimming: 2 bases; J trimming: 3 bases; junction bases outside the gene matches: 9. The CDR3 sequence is CASSLRTGGLLLYNEQFF. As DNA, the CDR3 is TGTGCCAGCAGCTTAAGGACAGGGGGCCTTCTACTCTACAATGAGCAGTTCTTC.

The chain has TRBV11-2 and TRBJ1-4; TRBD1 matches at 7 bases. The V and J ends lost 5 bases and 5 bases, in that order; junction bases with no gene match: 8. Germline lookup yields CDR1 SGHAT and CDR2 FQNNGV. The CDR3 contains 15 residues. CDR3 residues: CASSPNRGLNEKLFF. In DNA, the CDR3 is TGTGCCAGCAGCCCGAACAGGGGTTTAAATGAAAAACTGTTTTTT.

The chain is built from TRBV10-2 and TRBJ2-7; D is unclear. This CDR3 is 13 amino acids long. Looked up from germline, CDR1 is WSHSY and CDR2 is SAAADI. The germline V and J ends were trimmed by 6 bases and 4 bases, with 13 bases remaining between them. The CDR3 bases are TGCGCCAGCAGAGAGGTGCGGAGTTACGAGCAGTACTTC. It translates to CASREVRSYEQYF.

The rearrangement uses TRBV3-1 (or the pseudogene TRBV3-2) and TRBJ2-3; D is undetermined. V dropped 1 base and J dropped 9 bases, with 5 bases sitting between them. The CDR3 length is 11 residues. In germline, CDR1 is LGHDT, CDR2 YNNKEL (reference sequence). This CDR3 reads CASSQARTQYF. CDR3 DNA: TGTGCCAGCAGCCAAGCCCGGACGCAGTATTTT.

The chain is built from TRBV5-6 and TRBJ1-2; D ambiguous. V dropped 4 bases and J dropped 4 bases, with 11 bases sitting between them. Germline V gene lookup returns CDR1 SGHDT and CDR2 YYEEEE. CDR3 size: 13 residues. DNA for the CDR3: TGTGCCAGCAGCCTAACAGATGGCTATGGCTACACCTTC. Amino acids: CASSLTDGYGYTF.